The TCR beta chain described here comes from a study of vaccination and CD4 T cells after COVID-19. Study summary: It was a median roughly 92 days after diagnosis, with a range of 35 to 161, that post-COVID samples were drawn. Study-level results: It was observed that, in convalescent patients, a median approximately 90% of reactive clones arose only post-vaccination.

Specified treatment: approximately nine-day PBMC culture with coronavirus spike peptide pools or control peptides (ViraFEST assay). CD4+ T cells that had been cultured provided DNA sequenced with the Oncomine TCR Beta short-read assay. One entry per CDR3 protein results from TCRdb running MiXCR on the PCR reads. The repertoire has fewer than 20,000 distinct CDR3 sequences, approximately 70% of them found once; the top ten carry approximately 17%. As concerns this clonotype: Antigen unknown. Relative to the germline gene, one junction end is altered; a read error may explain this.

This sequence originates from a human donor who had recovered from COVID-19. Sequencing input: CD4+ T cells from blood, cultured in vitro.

CDR3 DNA: TGTGCCATCAGTGGTCGGGGTACCGGGGAGCTGTTTTTT. It translates to CAISGRGTGELFF. This chain joins TRBV6-1 and TRBJ2-2, with D possibly being TRBD2 (5 bases). The CDR3 is 13 residues long. Germline lookup yields CDR1 MNHNS and CDR2 SASEGT.